What follows are 14 T cell receptor beta chains derived from one specimen sequenced in a study of CDR3 diversity in severe acne. TCRdb reprocessed the PCR reads via MiXCR and lists one record per CDR3 protein. The repertoire has 100,000 or so distinct CDR3 sequences, more than 45% of them found once; the top ten carry 12%. The material sequenced was blood. These receptors came from a male donor with acne.

This clonotype was found many times. The CDR3 sequence: CASSDPGRGTEAFF. CDR3 sequence (DNA): TGTGCCAGCAGTGATCCAGGGAGGGGCACTGAAGCTTTCTTT. The gene calls are TRBV25-1 and TRBJ1-1; D possibly corresponds to TRBD1 (5 bases). Trimming cost V 3 bases and J 4 bases, with 12 bases left between them. Germline V gives CDR1 MGHDK, CDR2 SYGVNS. This CDR3 is built from 14 residues.

The V call is TRBV7-9, the J call TRBJ1-4; D not certain. CDR1 is SEHNR and CDR2 is FQNEAQ in the germline V gene (reference sequence). Trimming left V 4 bases short and J 7 bases short, with 16 bases between. The CDR3 covers 15 residues. DNA of the CDR3: TGTGCCAGCAGCTCCTCCCGAATTTCCTGTGAAAAACTGTTTTTT. Protein product: CASSSSRISCEKLFF.

This clonotype showed up just a few times. This chain connects TRBV28 to TRBJ1-1; D possibly corresponds to TRBD1 (5 bases). The ends were cut back, 4 bases at V and 7 bases at J, with 10 bases in the middle. The CDR3 spans 12 residues. Germline-derived CDR1 and CDR2 are MDHEN and SYDVKM. The DNA of the CDR3 is TGTGCCAGCAGTTACAGACAGTTTGAAGCTTTCTTT. Its translation: CASSYRQFEAFF.

This sequence joins TRBV2 and TRBJ2-7; no clear D. V was pared by 6 bases and J by 5 bases, with 5 bases between. The CDR3 sequence is 10 residues long. In germline, CDR1 is SNHLY, CDR2 FYNNEI. The CDR3 DNA follows: TGTGCCAGCAGGGGTAACGAGCAGTACTTC. Protein sequence: CASRGNEQYF. Based on the CDR3 plus reference TRBV2 and TRBJ2-7, the full variable domain is EPEVTQTPSHQVTQMGQEVILRCVPISNHLYFYWYRQILGQKVEFLVSFYNNEISEKSEIFDDQFSVERPDGSNFTLKIRSTKLEDSAMYFCASRGNEQYFGPGTRLTVT.

The chain joins TRBV20-1 to TRBJ1-2, with 9 bases matching TRBD1. Trimming at V came to 6 bases and at J to 0 bases, leaving 8 bases not matched to a gene. This CDR3 spans 15 amino acids. Germline V gene lookup returns CDR1 DFQATT and CDR2 SNEGSKA (reference sequence). The CDR3 nucleotides read TGCAGTGCCCCCGGGACAGGGAGCCCTAACTATGGCTACACCTTC. Translated, it gives CSAPGTGSPNYGYTF.

The chain has TRBV20-1 and TRBJ2-5; 13 bases are a match to TRBD2. The CDR3 runs to 16 residues. With V trimmed by 2 bases and J by 3 bases, 6 bases remained unmatched. Germline V gene sequence: CDR1 DFQATT, CDR2 SNEGSKA (reference sequence). The chain's CDR3 is CSARQRTSGRKETQYF. In nucleotides, the CDR3 is TGCAGTGCTAGACAAAGGACTAGCGGGAGAAAAGAGACCCAGTACTTC.

For this clonotype: Being one base from a much bigger clone, this may be a read error. The chain combines TRBV5-1 with TRBJ2-1; possibly TRBD2 for D (7 bases). The CDR3 loop spans 15 amino acids. CDR1 and CDR2 from the germline V gene are SGHRS and YFSETQ. The chain's CDR3 is CASSLDGGPCNEQFF. As DNA, the CDR3 is TGTGCCAGCAGCTTGGACGGGGGGCCCTGCAATGAGCAGTTCTTC. Full variable domain (remainder filled in from reference TRBV5-1 and TRBJ2-1): KAGVTQTPRYLIKTRGQQVTLSCSPISGHRSVSWYQQTPGQGLQFLFEYFSETQRNKGNFPGRFSGRQFSNSRSEMNVSTLELGDSALYLCASSLDGGPCNEQFFGPGTRLTVL.

Concerning this clonotype: A much larger clone differs from this one at a single base, so this may be a read error. The chain has TRBV19 and TRBJ2-5; either TRBD1 or TRBD2 may fit D (5 bases each). Germline values: CDR1 LNHDA, CDR2 SQIVND (reference sequence). V was clipped by 5 bases and J by 9 bases, with 16 bases between them. The CDR3 is 13 residues long. The CDR3 protein is CASSPASIQAQYF. In DNA form, the CDR3 reads TGTGCCAGTAGTCCGGCTAGCATACAGGCCCAGTACTTC.

In its sample, this clonotype was seen a few times. This sequence joins TRBV5-1 and TRBJ1-4; D is possibly TRBD1 (5 bases). The germline V gene encodes CDR1 SGHRS and CDR2 YFSETQ. With 2 bases removed from V and 8 bases from J, the gap between germline ends came to 13 bases. CDR3 length: 14 residues. The CDR3 coding sequence is TGCGCCAGCAGCTTTACACGCGGGGGGGAAAAACTGTTTTTT. Its protein product is CASSFTRGGEKLFF. The full variable domain, completed using reference TRBV5-1 and TRBJ1-4, is KAGVTQTPRYLIKTRGQQVTLSCSPISGHRSVSWYQQTPGQGLQFLFEYFSETQRNKGNFPGRFSGRQFSNSRSEMNVSTLELGDSALYLCASSFTRGGEKLFFGSGTQLSVL.

Turning to this clonotype: This may be a read error: a much more frequent sequence differs by one nucleotide. The chain carries TRBV4-1 and TRBJ2-1; 10 bases agree with TRBD1. CDR3 size: 15 residues. Germline V gene lookup returns CDR1 MGHRA and CDR2 YSYEKL. As DNA, the CDR3 is TGCGCCGGCAGCCACGGACAGGGGGGGTACAATGAGCAGTTCTTC. Protein product: CAGSHGQGGYNEQFF.

This rearrangement joins TRBV20-1 to TRBJ2-7; 12 positions match TRBD2. From germline, CDR1 is DFQATT and CDR2 SNEGSKA (reference sequence). The ends lost 0 bases at V and 2 bases at J; junction bases unmatched: 2. The CDR3 contains 15 residues. The CDR3 nucleotides read TGCAGTGCTAGAGAAGGACTAGCGGGGACCTACGAGCAGTACTTC. Protein product: CSAREGLAGTYEQYF.

This clonotype appeared many times. The gene calls are TRBV20-1 and TRBJ1-3; no clear D gene. The CDR3 totals 13 residues. Germline CDR1 is DFQATT and CDR2 is SNEGSKA (reference sequence). V was trimmed by 4 bases and J by 0 bases, leaving 7 bases between them. CDR3 coding DNA: TGCAGTGCTACCGAGGACTCTGGAAACACCATATATTTT. It codes for CSATEDSGNTIYF.

In the case of this clonotype: A read error may account for a junction end that differs from germline. The chain is built from TRBV6-1 and TRBJ2-3; the D is unclear. Germline loops: CDR1 MNHNS, CDR2 SASEGT. The CDR3 loop spans 14 amino acids. CDR3 loop: CASSSGSFTDTQYF. The CDR3 bases are TGTGCCAGCAGCTCCGGCAGCTTCACAGATACGCAGTATTTC.

The chain joins TRBV12-3 or TRBV12-4 to TRBJ2-5; the D is unclear. The CDR3 spans 13 residues. The V and J ends lost 5 bases and 4 bases respectively, with 11 bases between them. For the CDR3, the DNA is TGTGCCAGCAGTCATAAACCAGGAGAGACCCAGTACTTC. It translates to CASSHKPGETQYF.